This TCR beta chain was captured in a study of T cell responses to AZD1222 COVID-19 vaccine. Study-wide results and limits: Two AZD1222 administrations were followed by greater Spike-specific TCR breadth and depth. Baseline testing showed seropositivity in only a handful of AZD1222 recipients. Repertoires were obtained solely post-peak T cell response. A reported finding is that nearly half of spike-specific TCRs target unmutated variant regions.

Comments on this clone: No antigen is known for it.

CDR3 size: 15 residues. Trimming cost V 6 bases and J 2 bases; bases outside gene matches: 4. Germline loops: CDR1 LNHDA, CDR2 SQIVND (reference sequence). Repertoires were generated with immunoSEQ multiplex PCR, while TCRdb's copy carries only in-frame clones and drops some. The repertoire holds 200,000 to 300,000 clones, with approximately 95% as singletons. The receptor was derived from an adult in good health. The chain couples TRBV19 to TRBJ2-5; 12 bases map to TRBD2. The source material was peripheral blood, sampled on day 0 of AZD1222 vaccination. The CDR3 DNA follows: TGTGCCAGTAGGCGGACTAGCGGGGCTCAAGAGACCCAGTACTTC. Its translation is CASRRTSGAQETQYF.